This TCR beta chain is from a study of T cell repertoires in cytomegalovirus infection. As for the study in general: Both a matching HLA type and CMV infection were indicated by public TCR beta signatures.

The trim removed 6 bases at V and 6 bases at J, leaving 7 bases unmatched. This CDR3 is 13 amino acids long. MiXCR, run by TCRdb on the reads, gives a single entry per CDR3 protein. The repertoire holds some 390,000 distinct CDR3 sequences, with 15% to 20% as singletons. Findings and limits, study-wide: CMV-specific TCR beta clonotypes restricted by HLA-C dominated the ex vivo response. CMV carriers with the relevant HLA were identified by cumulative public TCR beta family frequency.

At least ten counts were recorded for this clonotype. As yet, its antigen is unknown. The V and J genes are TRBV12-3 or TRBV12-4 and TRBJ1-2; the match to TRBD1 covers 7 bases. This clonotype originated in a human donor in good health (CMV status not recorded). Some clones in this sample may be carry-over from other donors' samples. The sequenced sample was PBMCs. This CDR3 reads CASSQTGHNGYTF. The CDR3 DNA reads TGTGCCAGCAGCCAGACAGGGCATAATGGCTACACCTTC.